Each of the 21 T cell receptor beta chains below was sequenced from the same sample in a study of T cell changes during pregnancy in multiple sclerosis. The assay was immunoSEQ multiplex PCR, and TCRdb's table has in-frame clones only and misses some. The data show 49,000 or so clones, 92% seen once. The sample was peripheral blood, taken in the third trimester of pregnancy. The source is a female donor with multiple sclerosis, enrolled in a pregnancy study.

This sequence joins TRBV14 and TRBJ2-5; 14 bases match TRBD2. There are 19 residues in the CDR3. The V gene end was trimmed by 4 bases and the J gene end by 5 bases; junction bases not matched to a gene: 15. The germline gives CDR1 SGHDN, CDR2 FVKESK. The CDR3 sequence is CASSLQGLAGVGVGETQYF. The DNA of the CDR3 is TGTGCCAGCAGCCTTCAGGGACTAGCGGGAGTCGGAGTGGGGGAGACCCAGTACTTC.

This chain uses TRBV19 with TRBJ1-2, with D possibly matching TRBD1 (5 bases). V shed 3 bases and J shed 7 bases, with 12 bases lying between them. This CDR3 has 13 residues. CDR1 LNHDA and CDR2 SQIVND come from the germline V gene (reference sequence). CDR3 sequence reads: CASSIGTGGGYTF. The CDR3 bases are TGTGCCAGTAGTATTGGTACAGGCGGTGGCTACACCTTC. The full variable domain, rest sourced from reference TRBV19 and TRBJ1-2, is DGGITQSPKYLFRKEGQNVTLSCEQNLNHDAMYWYRQDPGQGLRLIYYSQIVNDFQKGDIAEGYSVSREKKESFPLTVTSAQKNPTAFYLCASSIGTGGGYTFGSGTRLTVV.

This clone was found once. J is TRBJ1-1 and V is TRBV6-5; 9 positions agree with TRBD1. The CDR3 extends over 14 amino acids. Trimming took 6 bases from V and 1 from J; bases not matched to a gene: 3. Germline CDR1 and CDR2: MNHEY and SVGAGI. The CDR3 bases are TGTGCCAGCAGCCCACAGGGGGCGAACACTGAAGCTTTCTTT. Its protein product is CASSPQGANTEAFF.

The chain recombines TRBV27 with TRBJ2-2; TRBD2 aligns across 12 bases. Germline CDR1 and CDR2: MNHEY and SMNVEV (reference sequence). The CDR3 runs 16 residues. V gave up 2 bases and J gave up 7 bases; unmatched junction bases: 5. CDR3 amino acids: CASSLGLAGLDGELFF. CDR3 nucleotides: TGTGCCAGCAGTTTAGGACTAGCGGGACTTGACGGGGAGCTGTTTTTT.

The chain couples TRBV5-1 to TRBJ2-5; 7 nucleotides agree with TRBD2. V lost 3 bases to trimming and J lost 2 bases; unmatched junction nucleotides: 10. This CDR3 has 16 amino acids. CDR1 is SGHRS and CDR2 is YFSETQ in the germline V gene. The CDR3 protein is CASSSAVRGRQETQYF. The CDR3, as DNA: TGCGCCAGCAGCTCGGCTGTGCGGGGGAGACAAGAGACCCAGTACTTC.

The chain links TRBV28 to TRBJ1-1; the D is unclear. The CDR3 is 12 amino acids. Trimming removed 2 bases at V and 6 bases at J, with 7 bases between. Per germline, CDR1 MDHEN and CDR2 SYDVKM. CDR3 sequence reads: CASSLEVAEAFF. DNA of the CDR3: TGTGCCAGCAGTTTAGAGGTTGCTGAAGCTTTCTTT.

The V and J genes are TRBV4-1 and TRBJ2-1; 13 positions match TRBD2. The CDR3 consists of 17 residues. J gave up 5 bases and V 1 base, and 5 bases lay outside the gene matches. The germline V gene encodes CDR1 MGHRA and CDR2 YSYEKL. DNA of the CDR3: TGCGCCAGCAGCCAAGCGACTAGCGGGAGGTCGAACAATGAGCAGTTCTTC. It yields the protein CASSQATSGRSNNEQFF.

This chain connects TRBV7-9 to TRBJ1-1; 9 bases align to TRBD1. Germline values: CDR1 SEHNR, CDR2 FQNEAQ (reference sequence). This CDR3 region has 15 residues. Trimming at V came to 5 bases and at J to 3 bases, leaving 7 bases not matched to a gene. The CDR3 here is CASSLGTGMDTEAFF. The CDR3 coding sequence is TGTGCCAGCAGCCTGGGGACAGGGATGGACACTGAAGCTTTCTTT.

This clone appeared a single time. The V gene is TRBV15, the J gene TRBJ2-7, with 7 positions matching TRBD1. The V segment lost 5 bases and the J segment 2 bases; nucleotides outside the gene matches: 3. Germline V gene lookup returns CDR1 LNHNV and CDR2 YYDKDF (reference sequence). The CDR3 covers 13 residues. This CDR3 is CATSWDRTYEQYF. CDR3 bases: TGTGCCACCAGCTGGGACAGAACCTACGAGCAGTACTTC.

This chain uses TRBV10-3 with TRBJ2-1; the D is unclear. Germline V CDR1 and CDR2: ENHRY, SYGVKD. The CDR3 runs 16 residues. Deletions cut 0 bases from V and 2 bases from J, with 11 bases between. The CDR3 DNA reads TGTGCCATCAGTGAGTCTGCGGCAATCACCTACAATGAGCAGTTCTTC. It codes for CAISESAAITYNEQFF.

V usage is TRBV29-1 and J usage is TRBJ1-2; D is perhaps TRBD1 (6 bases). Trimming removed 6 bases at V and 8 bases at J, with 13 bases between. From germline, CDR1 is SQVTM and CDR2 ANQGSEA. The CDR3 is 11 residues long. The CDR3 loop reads CSVVQGRGYTF. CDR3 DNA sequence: TGCAGCGTAGTGCAGGGGCGAGGCTACACCTTC.

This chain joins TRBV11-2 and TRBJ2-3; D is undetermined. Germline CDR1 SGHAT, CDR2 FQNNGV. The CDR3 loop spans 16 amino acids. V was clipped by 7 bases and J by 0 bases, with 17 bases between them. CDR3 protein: CASTSRSAFSTDTQYF. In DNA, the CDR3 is TGTGCCAGCACCTCGAGGAGTGCCTTTAGCACAGATACGCAGTATTTT. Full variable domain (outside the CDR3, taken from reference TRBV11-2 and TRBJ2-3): EAGVAQSPRYKIIEKRQSVAFWCNPISGHATLYWYQQILGQGPKLLIQFQNNGVVDDSQLPKDRFSAERLKGVDSTLKIQPAKLEDSAVYLCASTSRSAFSTDTQYFGPGTRLTVL.

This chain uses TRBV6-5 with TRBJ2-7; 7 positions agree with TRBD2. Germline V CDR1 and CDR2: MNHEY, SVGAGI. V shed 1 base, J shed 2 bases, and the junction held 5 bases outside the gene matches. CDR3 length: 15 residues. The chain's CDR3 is CASSYLASGPYEQYF. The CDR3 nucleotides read TGTGCCAGCAGTTACTTAGCTAGCGGTCCCTACGAGCAGTACTTC.

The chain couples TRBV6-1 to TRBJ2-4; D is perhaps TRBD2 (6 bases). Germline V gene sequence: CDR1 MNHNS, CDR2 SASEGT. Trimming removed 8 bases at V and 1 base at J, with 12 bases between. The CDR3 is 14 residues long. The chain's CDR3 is CASEGRWAKNIQYF. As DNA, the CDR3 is TGTGCCAGCGAAGGGAGGTGGGCCAAAAACATTCAGTACTTC.

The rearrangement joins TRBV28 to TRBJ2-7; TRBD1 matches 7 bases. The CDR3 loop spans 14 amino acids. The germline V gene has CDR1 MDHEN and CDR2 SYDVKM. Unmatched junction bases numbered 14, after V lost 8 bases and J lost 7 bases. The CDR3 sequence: CASARQGAFWEQYF. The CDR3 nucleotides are TGTGCCAGCGCCCGACAGGGAGCTTTTTGGGAGCAGTACTTC.

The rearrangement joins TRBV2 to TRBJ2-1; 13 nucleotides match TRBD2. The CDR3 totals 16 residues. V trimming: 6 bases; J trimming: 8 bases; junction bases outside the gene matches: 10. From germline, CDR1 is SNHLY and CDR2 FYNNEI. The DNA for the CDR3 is TGTGCCAGCAGGCACCGGACTAGCGGGAGCGGGGATGAGCAGTTCTTC. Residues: CASRHRTSGSGDEQFF.

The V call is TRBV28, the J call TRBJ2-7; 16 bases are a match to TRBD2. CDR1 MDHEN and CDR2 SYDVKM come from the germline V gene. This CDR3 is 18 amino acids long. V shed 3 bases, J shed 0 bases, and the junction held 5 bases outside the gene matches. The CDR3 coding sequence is TGTGCCAGCAGTTTGTTGGGACTAGCGGGAGGGAACTCCTACGAGCAGTACTTC. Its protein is CASSLLGLAGGNSYEQYF.

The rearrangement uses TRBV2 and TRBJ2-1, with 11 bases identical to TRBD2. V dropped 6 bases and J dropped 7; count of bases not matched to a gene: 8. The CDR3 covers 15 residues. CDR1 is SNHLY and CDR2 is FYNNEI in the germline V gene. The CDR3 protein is CASRRGTSGMNEQFF. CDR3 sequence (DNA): TGTGCCAGCAGGCGAGGGACTAGCGGTATGAATGAGCAGTTCTTC.

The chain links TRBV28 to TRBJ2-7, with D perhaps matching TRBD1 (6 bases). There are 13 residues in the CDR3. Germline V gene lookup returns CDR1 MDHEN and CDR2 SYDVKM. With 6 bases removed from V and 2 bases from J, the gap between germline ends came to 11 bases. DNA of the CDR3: TGTGCCAGCAGCCGTGGACAGACCTACGAGCAGTACTTC. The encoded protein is CASSRGQTYEQYF.

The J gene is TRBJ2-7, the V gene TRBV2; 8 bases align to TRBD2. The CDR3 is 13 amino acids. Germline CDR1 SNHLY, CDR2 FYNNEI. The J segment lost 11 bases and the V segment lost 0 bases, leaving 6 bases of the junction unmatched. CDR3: CASSEAGTRSEYF. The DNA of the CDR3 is TGTGCCAGCAGTGAAGCAGGGACTAGGAGCGAGTACTTC.

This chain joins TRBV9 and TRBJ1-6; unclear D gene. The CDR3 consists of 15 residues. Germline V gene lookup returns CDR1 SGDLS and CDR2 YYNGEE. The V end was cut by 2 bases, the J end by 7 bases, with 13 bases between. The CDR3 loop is CASSVEAIPNSPLHF. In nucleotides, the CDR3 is TGTGCCAGCAGCGTGGAGGCAATACCCAATTCACCCCTCCACTTT.